The 23 T cell receptor beta chains listed next were all sequenced from one sample in a study of T cell responses to AZD1222 COVID-19 vaccine. Sequenced by immunoSEQ multiplex PCR; TCRdb stores in-frame clones only, minus some. The sample includes roughly 100,000 clones, roughly 88% of them seen just once. This specimen consisted of peripheral blood, obtained on day 0 of AZD1222 vaccination. Source of these receptors: an adult in good health.

The chain employs TRBV5-1 and TRBJ1-1; D is perhaps TRBD1 (6 bases). This CDR3 is 15 amino acids long. The V end lost 4 bases, the J end lost 6 bases, and 19 bases lay between the germline ends. Germline CDR1 is SGHRS and CDR2 is YFSETQ. The CDR3 nucleotides read TGCGCCAGCAGCGCGGCCCGGGGGGGGGCTGCTGAAGCTTTCTTT. Its translation is CASSAARGGAAEAFF. Full variable domain (outside the CDR3, taken from reference TRBV5-1 and TRBJ1-1): KAGVTQTPRYLIKTRGQQVTLSCSPISGHRSVSWYQQTPGQGLQFLFEYFSETQRNKGNFPGRFSGRQFSNSRSEMNVSTLELGDSALYLCASSAARGGAAEAFFGQGTRLTVV.

This chain joins TRBV6-5 and TRBJ1-1, with D hard to call. Looked up from germline, CDR1 is MNHEY and CDR2 is SVGAGI. Trimming took off 5 bases at V and 1 base at J, with 11 bases between the two ends. The CDR3 totals 14 residues. The CDR3 nucleotides are TGTGCCAGCAGTCCTCCGACCGAGAACACTGAAGCTTTCTTT. As protein: CASSPPTENTEAFF.

V gene TRBV7-9 combines with J gene TRBJ1-2; D gene unclear. Trimming stripped 3 bases from V and 8 bases from J, with 13 bases between. CDR3 length: 13 amino acids. Germline V gives CDR1 SEHNR, CDR2 FQNEAQ (reference sequence). CDR3 in DNA: TGTGCCAGCAGCTTGACCGCTATGGGGGGCTACACCTTC. It specifies CASSLTAMGGYTF.

The V and J genes are TRBV28 and TRBJ2-1; D is perhaps TRBD1 (5 bases). This CDR3 is 15 amino acids long. The germline V and J ends were trimmed by 1 base and 7 bases, with 14 bases remaining between them. Germline lookup yields CDR1 MDHEN and CDR2 SYDVKM. CDR3 amino acids: CASSLSYGRANEQFF. As DNA, the CDR3 is TGTGCCAGCAGTTTATCCTACGGCAGGGCAAATGAGCAGTTCTTC. Based on the CDR3 plus reference TRBV28 and TRBJ2-1, the full variable domain is DVKVTQSSRYLVKRTGEKVFLECVQDMDHENMFWYRQDPGLGLRLIYFSYDVKMKEKGDIPEGYSVSREKKERFSLILESASTNQTSMYLCASSLSYGRANEQFFGPGTRLTVL.

In DNA, the CDR3 is TGTGCCAGCAGCTTAAATGGCAATCAGCCCCAGCATTTT. It translates to CASSLNGNQPQHF. The chain uses TRBV11-2 and TRBJ1-5, with D unclear. Germline CDR1 and CDR2: SGHAT and FQNNGV. This CDR3 contains 13 residues. With 2 bases removed from V and 2 bases from J, the gap between germline ends came to 4 bases. Supplemented by reference TRBV11-2 and TRBJ1-5, the full variable domain reads EAGVAQSPRYKIIEKRQSVAFWCNPISGHATLYWYQQILGQGPKLLIQFQNNGVVDDSQLPKDRFSAERLKGVDSTLKIQPAKLEDSAVYLCASSLNGNQPQHFGDGTRLSIL.

This chain uses TRBV9 with TRBJ2-1; D is uncertain. The CDR3 extends over 13 amino acids. V lost 0 bases and J lost 7, with 8 bases in between. The germline V gene encodes CDR1 SGDLS and CDR2 YYNGEE. CDR3 sequence reads: CASSVVGKNEQFF. The CDR3 DNA reads as TGTGCCAGCAGCGTAGTAGGTAAAAATGAGCAGTTCTTC.

The V gene is TRBV28, the J gene TRBJ2-3; D possibly matches TRBD1 or TRBD2 (6 bases each). With 3 bases removed from V and 5 bases from J, the gap between germline ends came to 15 bases. The CDR3 extends over 15 amino acids. CDR1 MDHEN and CDR2 SYDVKM come from the germline V gene. CDR3: CASSLASQGGDTQYF. As DNA, the CDR3 is TGTGCCAGCAGTTTGGCATCACAGGGAGGAGATACGCAGTATTTT.

The genes are TRBV6-2 or TRBV6-3 and TRBJ2-1, with 10 nucleotides matching TRBD2. V shed 5 bases and J 8 bases; nucleotides not matched to a gene: 15. The length of the CDR3 is 17 residues. Per the germline V gene, CDR1 is MNHEY and CDR2 is SVGEGT. The CDR3 DNA is TGTGCCAGCAGTCCAGGGGGTAGAGCGGGAGGGCCTCATGAGCAGTTCTTC. This sequence encodes CASSPGGRAGGPHEQFF.

The chain carries TRBV5-1 and TRBJ2-5, with unresolved D. The V gene lost 0 bases and the J gene lost 5 bases, with 14 bases spanning the gap. The V gene's germline CDR1 is SGHRS and CDR2 YFSETQ. This CDR3 has 15 residues. CDR3 nucleotides: TGCGCCAGCAGCTTGGGGTTAACTGGGCGGGAGACCCAGTACTTC. Its protein product is CASSLGLTGRETQYF.

V is TRBV6-5 and J is TRBJ1-1, with TRBD1 matching over 9 bases. The CDR3 sequence is 16 residues long. Trimming removed 2 bases from V and 4 bases from J; junction bases left unmatched: 8. CDR1 and CDR2 from the germline V gene are MNHEY and SVGAGI. CDR3 in amino acids: CASSYPPGQGSTEAFF. CDR3 nucleotide sequence: TGTGCCAGCAGTTACCCCCCCGGACAGGGGAGCACTGAAGCTTTCTTT.

This clone was counted once. The chain carries TRBV23-1 and TRBJ2-1, with TRBD1 matching over 11 bases. TRBV23-1 is labeled an ORF, and its function is uncertain. V shed 6 bases, J shed 2 bases, and the junction held 9 bases outside the gene matches. The CDR3 has 17 residues. The CDR3 spells CASRLKPGQGAYNEQFF. The CDR3, as DNA: TGCGCCAGCAGACTCAAGCCGGGACAGGGGGCCTACAATGAGCAGTTCTTC.

In this sample, this clone turned up once. This chain joins TRBV27 and TRBJ1-6; 9 positions agree with TRBD1. Germline CDR1 and CDR2: MNHEY and SMNVEV (reference sequence). V shed 3 bases and J 8 bases; nucleotides not matched to a gene: 8. The CDR3 is 16 amino acids. The CDR3 DNA follows: TGTGCCAGCAGTTTGAGGGCGGACAGGGGCGATTCACCCCTCCACTTT. Translation: CASSLRADRGDSPLHF.

The chain employs TRBV27 and TRBJ1-6; no clear D. Germline CDR1 reads MNHEY; CDR2 reads SMNVEV (reference sequence). Trimming removed 5 bases at V and 11 bases at J, with 10 bases between. The CDR3 contains 12 residues. The CDR3 nucleotides are TGTGCCAGCAGTGCCACGGGAACACCCCTCCACTTT. This translates into CASSATGTPLHF.

This rearrangement joins TRBV6-5 to TRBJ2-2; D may be TRBD2 (5 bases). The germline V and J ends were trimmed by 7 bases and 7 bases, with 19 bases remaining between them. The CDR3 runs to 15 residues. Germline values: CDR1 MNHEY, CDR2 SVGAGI. CDR3 amino acids: CASMRRAGLYGELFF. CDR3 coding DNA: TGTGCCAGCATGCGGCGGGCCGGGTTGTACGGGGAGCTGTTTTTT.

CDR3 nucleotides: TGTGCCAGCAGCCCCGGGGGGTACGTAGAGACCCAGTACTTC. It is translated as CASSPGGYVETQYF. J is TRBJ2-5 and V is TRBV14; 7 nucleotides match TRBD2. V shed 4 bases and J 4 bases; nucleotides not matched to a gene: 6. This CDR3 is built from 14 residues. Looked up from germline, CDR1 is SGHDN and CDR2 is FVKESK.

V usage is TRBV11-3 and J usage is TRBJ2-1; 9 bases map to TRBD2. The V segment lost 0 bases and the J segment 9 bases; nucleotides outside the gene matches: 3. Per germline, CDR1 SGHNT and CDR2 YENEEA. The CDR3 contains 14 residues. CDR3 sequence reads: CASSLEAGGGEQFF. For the CDR3, the DNA is TGTGCCAGCAGCTTAGAAGCGGGAGGAGGTGAGCAGTTCTTC.

The chain couples TRBV18 to TRBJ1-4; no definite D call. Germline CDR1 is KGHSH and CDR2 is LQKENI. V was trimmed by 2 bases and J by 5 bases, leaving 12 bases between them. There are 15 residues in the CDR3. The CDR3 loop is CASSPRRPDNEKLFF. The CDR3 DNA is TGTGCCAGCTCACCAAGGAGGCCAGACAATGAAAAACTGTTTTTT.

This clone occurred once. This chain connects TRBV10-2 to TRBJ1-1; a weak D match, TRBD1 (5 bases). The CDR3 contains 14 residues. The ends were cut back, 3 bases at V and 2 bases at J, with 10 bases in the middle. Germline V gene sequence: CDR1 WSHSY, CDR2 SAAADI. The CDR3 region has the DNA TGCGCCAGCAGTGAATACAGGCGCAACACTGAAGCTTTCTTT. Protein sequence: CASSEYRRNTEAFF.

The chain carries TRBV27 and TRBJ2-7; 7 bases are a match to TRBD2. This CDR3 comprises 14 residues. The trim removed 4 bases at V and 5 bases at J, leaving 8 bases unmatched. The germline V gene has CDR1 MNHEY and CDR2 SMNVEV (reference sequence). The CDR3 sequence is CASSWGGKGNEQYF. For the CDR3, the DNA is TGTGCCAGCAGTTGGGGAGGGAAGGGTAACGAGCAGTACTTC.

The count of this clone is one. The chain uses TRBV27 and TRBJ2-1, with 12 bases identical to TRBD2. Per germline, CDR1 MNHEY and CDR2 SMNVEV (reference sequence). The CDR3 sequence is 16 residues long. V gave up 2 bases and J gave up 7 bases; unmatched junction bases: 6. The CDR3 loop is CASSLRGGLAGNEQFF. The CDR3 DNA is TGTGCCAGCAGTTTAAGAGGTGGACTAGCGGGGAATGAGCAGTTCTTC.

In DNA form, the CDR3 reads TGTGCCAGCAGCACACCGTCGTTTGGACATGGCTACACCTTC. As protein: CASSTPSFGHGYTF. V is TRBV5-8 and J is TRBJ1-2; D is ambiguous. V was cut by 4 bases and J by 6 bases, with 16 bases left in between. The CDR3 is 14 residues long. Per germline, CDR1 SGHTS and CDR2 YDEGEE.

V gene TRBV20-1 combines with J gene TRBJ1-6; 8 bases agree with TRBD1. CDR1 DFQATT and CDR2 SNEGSKA come from the germline V gene (reference sequence). The trim removed 3 bases at V and 10 bases at J, leaving 8 bases unmatched. The CDR3 is 14 residues long. Here the CDR3 reads CSASAGTGYSPLHF. The CDR3 DNA reads TGCAGTGCTAGTGCCGGGACAGGATACTCACCCCTCCACTTT.

The chain links TRBV10-3 to TRBJ2-2; 10 bases align to TRBD1. Germline V gene lookup returns CDR1 ENHRY and CDR2 SYGVKD. The CDR3 loop spans 14 amino acids. J lost 6 bases, V lost 8 bases, and 6 bases had no gene match. In DNA, the CDR3 is TGTGCCATCTGCCCCGGACAGGGGGCCGGGGAGCTGTTTTTT. Its protein product is CAICPGQGAGELFF.